These 30 T cell receptor beta chains were sequenced from one sample in a study of molecular identifiers for immune sequencing clone quantification. Each CDR3 protein gets one entry after TCRdb re-called the PCR reads with MiXCR. The sample consists of 85,000 to 100,000 distinct CDR3 sequences, around 20% of them appearing once. Sequencing was performed on naive CD8+ T cells from blood, with Jurkat cell RNA spiked in. Regarding subset: FACS-sorted CD8+CD4-CCR7+CD45RA+ naive T cells. The receptor set was obtained from a human donor in good health. Some libraries in this study had Jurkat cell RNA spiked in.

This clonotype was recorded many times. This chain uses TRBV4-1 with TRBJ2-3, with TRBD2 matching 8 bases. Germline loops: CDR1 MGHRA, CDR2 YSYEKL. With 4 bases clipped from V and 0 bases from J, the junction kept 12 bases outside the gene matches. This CDR3 spans 18 amino acids. CDR3 coding DNA: TGCGCCAGCAGCCTCGAAAAAAGACTAGCGCCGAGCACAGATACGCAGTATTTT. Translating it yields CASSLEKRLAPSTDTQYF.

This chain connects TRBV5-4 to TRBJ1-1; D is unresolved. The CDR3 is 13 residues long. Per germline, CDR1 SGHNT and CDR2 YYREEE (reference sequence). V gave up 5 bases and J gave up 4 bases, with 12 bases separating them. CDR3 bases: TGTGCCAGCAGATGGGGATTGACCACTGAAGCTTTCTTT. Translation: CASRWGLTTEAFF. Full variable domain (outside the CDR3, taken from reference TRBV5-4 and TRBJ1-1): ETGVTQSPTHLIKTRGQQVTLRCSSQSGHNTVSWYQQALGQGPQFIFQYYREEENGRGNFPPRFSGLQFPNYSSELNVNALELDDSALYLCASRWGLTTEAFFGQGTRLTVV.

The J gene is TRBJ2-3, the V gene TRBV11-2; possible D gene TRBD2, 5 bases. Trimming cost V 3 bases and J 4 bases, with 20 bases left between them. In germline, CDR1 is SGHAT, CDR2 FQNNGV. The CDR3 totals 17 residues. The CDR3 nucleotides are TGTGCCAGCAGCTTGGAAGGAGGACTCCCATCGGCAGATACGCAGTATTTT. Protein: CASSLEGGLPSADTQYF.

CDR3 coding DNA: TGTGCCAGCATTAGCGGCCTCAGCTCCTACAATGAGCAGTTCTTC. It is translated as CASISGLSSYNEQFF. The chain has TRBV6-6 and TRBJ2-1, with a tentative D call TRBD2 (6 bases). The CDR3 runs 15 residues. Trimming removed 7 bases at V and 0 bases at J, with 13 bases between. Germline V gene lookup returns CDR1 MNHNY and CDR2 SVGAGI (reference sequence).

A few counts support this clonotype. The chain employs TRBV3-1 and TRBJ2-7; a weak D match, TRBD2 (6 bases). Germline V gene lookup returns CDR1 LGHDT and CDR2 YNNKEL (reference sequence). CDR3 length: 15 amino acids. With 4 bases removed from V and 5 bases from J, the gap between germline ends came to 18 bases. CDR3 coding DNA: TGTGCCAGCAGCCGGGAGGAGGGTAAAATCGACGAGCAGTACTTC. Translated, it gives CASSREEGKIDEQYF.

This chain links TRBV29-1 with TRBJ2-7, with 8 bases fitting TRBD1. The J segment lost 3 bases and the V segment lost 1 base, leaving 5 bases of the junction unmatched. Germline CDR1 reads SQVTM; CDR2 reads ANQGSEA. There are 14 residues in the CDR3. Written as DNA, the CDR3 is TGCAGCGTTGAAGGGACAGGGCTGGACTACGAGCAGTACTTC. Amino acids: CSVEGTGLDYEQYF.

This clonotype was observed at least ten times. V usage is TRBV4-2 and J usage is TRBJ1-2; tentatively, D is TRBD1 (5 bases). The CDR3 extends over 17 amino acids. V dropped 0 bases and J dropped 0 bases, with 14 bases sitting between them. Germline V lookup: CDR1 LGHNA, CDR2 YNFKEQ. The CDR3 DNA reads as TGTGCCAGCAGCCAAGATCGATTTGGGGCCGCTAACTATGGCTACACCTTC. Its protein is CASSQDRFGAANYGYTF.

Turning to this clonotype: A single base separates this from a much larger clone, so it may be a read error. V and J are TRBV28 and TRBJ2-7, with 8 bases fitting TRBD1. The CDR3 contains 15 residues. With V trimmed by 6 bases and J by 3 bases, 10 bases remained unmatched. The germline V gene has CDR1 MDHEN and CDR2 SYDVKM. CDR3: CASRARTGIGYEQYF. The CDR3 DNA sequence: TGTGCCAGCAGGGCCCGGACAGGGATAGGCTACGAGCAGTACTTC.

This clonotype turned up a few times. J is TRBJ2-7 and V is TRBV6-2 or TRBV6-3; TRBD2 might be the D (5 bases). The CDR3 has 15 amino acids. The V end was cut by 2 bases, the J end by 1 base, with 12 bases between. Germline V lookup: CDR1 MNHEY, CDR2 SVGEGT. The CDR3 sequence: CASSYGLAGSYEQYF. CDR3 DNA: TGTGCCAGCAGTTACGGCCTAGCAGGTTCCTACGAGCAGTACTTC.

The sample holds many counts of this clonotype. The chain links TRBV29-1 to TRBJ2-1; 7 bases map to TRBD1. CDR3 length: 12 amino acids. Germline trimming cut 7 bases from V and 8 bases from J; bases unmatched to any gene: 8. Germline loops: CDR1 SQVTM, CDR2 ANQGSEA. CDR3 sequence reads: CSADRENDEQFF. CDR3 coding DNA: TGCAGCGCCGACAGGGAGAACGATGAGCAGTTCTTC.

The rearrangement links TRBV20-1 to TRBJ2-7; unclear D gene. V shed 5 bases and J shed 2 bases, with 13 bases lying between them. Germline V gene data show CDR1 as DFQATT and CDR2 as SNEGSKA (reference sequence). The CDR3 is 13 residues long. Here the CDR3 reads CSAFIRSTYEQYF. CDR3 bases: TGCAGTGCTTTTATACGGTCAACCTACGAGCAGTACTTC.

This clonotype was counted a single time. This could be a read error, since a much larger clone is one nucleotide away. The rearrangement uses TRBV5-1 and TRBJ2-7; the D call may be TRBD1 or TRBD2 (5 bases each). Germline CDR1 SGHRS, CDR2 YFSETQ. CDR3 size: 13 residues. The CDR3 protein is CASSFWGNDEQSF. The CDR3 region has the DNA TGCGCCAGCAGCTTTTGGGGGAACGACGAGCAGTCCTTC.

The genes are TRBV10-3 and TRBJ2-3; 12 nucleotides align to TRBD2. V was pared by 2 bases and J by 0 bases, with 6 bases of the junction left unmatched. Per germline, CDR1 ENHRY and CDR2 SYGVKD. The CDR3 is 18 amino acids. The CDR3 sequence is CAISETGLAGTSTDTQYF. For the CDR3, the DNA is TGTGCCATCAGTGAGACCGGACTAGCGGGAACTAGCACAGATACGCAGTATTTT.

Note on this clonotype: With a much larger clone just one base away, this may be a read error. The V call is TRBV7-6, the J call TRBJ2-6, with unresolved D. Germline V CDR1 and CDR2: SGHVS, FNYEAQ. The ends were cut back, 5 bases at V and 2 bases at J, with 10 bases in the middle. The CDR3 has 15 amino acids. The CDR3, as DNA: TGTGCCAGCAGCCTGTCTTTCGCTGGGGCCAACGTCCTGACTTTC. Its translation is CASSLSFAGANVLTF.

This clonotype was recorded many times. The CDR3 nucleotides are TGTGCCAGCAGCGAGGGACAGCCCTACGAGCAGTACTTC. It specifies CASSEGQPYEQYF. The chain has TRBV7-9 and TRBJ2-7; 7 bases match TRBD1. The CDR3 length is 13 residues. Germline trimming cut 5 bases from V and 2 bases from J; bases unmatched to any gene: 3. CDR1 SEHNR and CDR2 FQNEAQ come from the germline V gene (reference sequence).

This clonotype has just a few counts. V gene TRBV4-3 combines with J gene TRBJ2-2; possible D gene TRBD1, 6 bases. Germline V gene sequence: CDR1 LGHNA, CDR2 YSLEER. The CDR3 has 18 residues. V lost 0 bases and J lost 2, with 16 bases in between. Written as DNA, the CDR3 is TGCGCCAGCAGCCAAGATCCTGAACAGGGAATAAACACCGGGGAGCTGTTTTTT. Translation: CASSQDPEQGINTGELFF.

Only a few counts were recorded for this clonotype. The chain carries TRBV12-3 or TRBV12-4 and TRBJ1-1; TRBD1 is a possible D gene (5 bases). This CDR3 is built from 15 residues. The ends were cut back, 6 bases at V and 2 bases at J, with 16 bases in the middle. As DNA, the CDR3 is TGTGCCAGCAGCCTGCTGACCGGGGGAAACACTGAAGCTTTCTTT. Its protein is CASSLLTGGNTEAFF.

A note on this clonotype: This may come from a read error, since a much larger clone is one base off. The chain recombines TRBV2 with TRBJ2-7; 13 bases are shared with TRBD2. The CDR3 is 16 residues long. From germline, CDR1 is SNHLY and CDR2 FYNNEI. CDR3 DNA: TGTGCCACCAGGACTAGCGGGGGCTTGAGGGTCTACGAGCAGTGCTTC. Protein: CATRTSGGLRVYEQCF. The variable domain in full, completed from reference TRBV2 and TRBJ2-7, reads EPEVTQTPSHQVTQMGQEVILRCVPISNHLYFYWYRQILGQKVEFLVSFYNNEISEKSEIFDDQFSVERPDGSNFTLKIRSTKLEDSAMYFCATRTSGGLRVYEQCFGPGTRLTVT.

The chain combines TRBV19 with TRBJ2-7; D perhaps matches TRBD1 (6 bases). This CDR3 comprises 14 residues. Germline CDR1 LNHDA, CDR2 SQIVND (reference sequence). V lost 5 bases and J lost 7, with 18 bases in between. CDR3 DNA sequence: TGTGCCAGTAGTGCGACAGGAGCCTCTGGTGAGCAGTACTTC. Translated, it gives CASSATGASGEQYF.

The J gene is TRBJ2-7, the V gene TRBV27; the match to TRBD2 covers 10 bases. From germline, CDR1 is MNHEY and CDR2 SMNVEV (reference sequence). The trim removed 6 bases at V and 3 bases at J, leaving 14 bases unmatched. CDR3 size: 17 residues. The CDR3 DNA follows: TGTGCCAGCAGCCACCTAGCGGGAGTATTGTCTGGCTACGAGCAGTACTTC. This translates into CASSHLAGVLSGYEQYF.

In this sample, this clonotype turned up many times. The rearrangement links TRBV18 to TRBJ2-3; tentatively, D is TRBD2 (5 bases). Per the germline V gene, CDR1 is KGHSH and CDR2 is LQKENI. This CDR3 is built from 15 residues. Trimming cost V 0 bases and J 2 bases, with 9 bases left between them. The CDR3 protein is CASSPPGDPTDTQYF. CDR3 DNA: TGTGCCAGCTCACCACCGGGAGACCCCACAGATACGCAGTATTTT.

This clonotype was observed many times. The chain couples TRBV7-9 to TRBJ2-7; TRBD1 aligns across 9 bases. V was pared by 8 bases and J by 5 bases, with 13 bases of the junction left unmatched. The CDR3 has 15 amino acids. Germline CDR1 reads SEHNR; CDR2 reads FQNEAQ (reference sequence). CDR3 protein: CASSESDRGAHEQYF. DNA of the CDR3: TGTGCCAGCTCCGAATCGGACAGGGGAGCCCACGAGCAGTACTTC.

This clonotype was picked up many times. The CDR3 sequence: CASSQGDRLGNQPQHF. The CDR3 nucleotides read TGTGCCAGCAGCCAAGGAGACCGGCTAGGCAATCAGCCCCAGCATTTT. This sequence joins TRBV3-1 and TRBJ1-5; no clear D gene. CDR1 and CDR2 from the germline V gene are LGHDT and YNNKEL (reference sequence). This CDR3 is built from 16 residues. The V end lost 1 base, the J end lost 2 bases, and 12 bases lay between the germline ends. Combining the CDR3 with reference TRBV3-1 and TRBJ1-5 gives the whole variable domain DTAVSQTPKYLVTQMGNDKSIKCEQNLGHDTMYWYKQDSKKFLKIMFSYNNKELIINETVPNRFSPKSPDKAHLNLHINSLELGDSAVYFCASSQGDRLGNQPQHFGDGTRLSIL.

This clonotype was recorded many times. The V and J genes are TRBV13 and TRBJ1-5; 7 bases map to TRBD1. Germline V gene sequence: CDR1 PRHDT, CDR2 FYEKMQ (reference sequence). The length of the CDR3 is 14 residues. Unmatched junction bases numbered 4, after V lost 4 bases and J lost 4 bases. The CDR3 nucleotides are TGTGCCAGCAGCTGGGGACAGTCAAATCAGCCCCAGCATTTT. Translated, it gives CASSWGQSNQPQHF.

This clonotype was recorded many times. For the CDR3, the DNA is TGTGCCACCTCTCCGGGGCGGGGGGGAACAGATACGCAGTATTTT. Amino acids: CATSPGRGGTDTQYF. The V and J genes are TRBV19 and TRBJ2-3; 9 bases are a match to TRBD2. CDR1 LNHDA and CDR2 SQIVND come from the germline V gene (reference sequence). This CDR3 spans 15 amino acids. J lost 3 bases, V lost 10 bases, and 11 bases had no gene match. Full variable domain (outside the CDR3, taken from reference TRBV19 and TRBJ2-3): DGGITQSPKYLFRKEGQNVTLSCEQNLNHDAMYWYRQDPGQGLRLIYYSQIVNDFQKGDIAEGYSVSREKKESFPLTVTSAQKNPTAFYLCATSPGRGGTDTQYFGPGTRLTVL.

CDR3 sequence: CASSAGGSQEAFF. CDR3 nucleotides: TGTGCCAGCAGCGCCGGGGGGAGCCAAGAAGCTTTCTTT. V is TRBV9 and J is TRBJ1-1, with a tentative D call TRBD1 (5 bases). The CDR3 runs 13 residues. Trimming shortened V by 3 bases and J by 8 bases, and 14 bases separated the two germline ends. Germline V lookup: CDR1 SGDLS, CDR2 YYNGEE.

This clonotype occurred many times. The chain links TRBV7-9 to TRBJ1-5; 8 bases line up with TRBD1. CDR1 SEHNR and CDR2 FQNEAQ come from the germline V gene (reference sequence). The CDR3 runs to 14 residues. The J segment lost 6 bases and the V segment lost 3 bases, leaving 4 bases of the junction unmatched. CDR3 in amino acids: CASSFGQGAQPQHF. CDR3 coding DNA: TGTGCCAGCAGCTTCGGACAGGGCGCTCAGCCCCAGCATTTT. Full variable domain (missing parts from reference TRBV7-9 and TRBJ1-5): DTGVSQNPRHKITKRGQNVTFRCDPISEHNRLYWYRQTLGQGPEFLTYFQNEAQLEKSRLLSDRFSAERPKGSFSTLEIQRTEQGDSAMYLCASSFGQGAQPQHFGDGTRLSIL.

The chain combines TRBV7-3 with TRBJ1-1, with D perhaps TRBD1 (6 bases). V was clipped by 1 base and J by 6 bases, with 15 bases between them. The CDR3 contains 15 residues. From germline, CDR1 is SGHTA and CDR2 FQGTGA. CDR3 nucleotide sequence: TGTGCCAGCAGCTTAAAGGGGGACCCGATCGCTGAAGCTTTCTTT. This translates into CASSLKGDPIAEAFF.

This clonotype was detected many times. The V and J genes are TRBV5-1 and TRBJ2-3, with TRBD1 identical over 7 bases. Per the germline V gene, CDR1 is SGHRS and CDR2 is YFSETQ. The CDR3 loop spans 13 amino acids. V was clipped by 1 base and J by 5 bases; unmatched bases: 1. In DNA, the CDR3 is TGCGCCAGCAGCTTGTACAGGGGAGATACGCAGTATTTT. Residues: CASSLYRGDTQYF.

The chain couples TRBV27 to TRBJ1-2; D not resolved. The CDR3 covers 17 residues. Germline V gives CDR1 MNHEY, CDR2 SMNVEV (reference sequence). With 2 bases removed from V and 3 bases from J, the gap between germline ends came to 19 bases. The CDR3 bases are TGTGCCAGCAGTTTAAGTGGAGGTAGAGGGTTTGACTATGGCTACACCTTC. Residues: CASSLSGGRGFDYGYTF.